This T cell receptor beta chain came from a study of shared clonotypes between healthy human individuals. General study points: Among donors, the sharing of clonotypes was expected to be influenced by sequencing depth. Blood was the sole source, and tissue repertoires probably differ.

Genomic DNA (from each subset) was split evenly across several immunoSEQ plates. The protocol was immunoSEQ multiplex PCR, while the TCRdb copy is restricted to in-frame clones and leaves out a portion. Of about 690,000 clones in the sample, around 91% were seen once. With regard to this clone: What it binds is not known.

To make CD8 memory, CD45RO+ cells were put together with CCR7-negative CD45RA+ TemRA cells. The CDR3 runs to 13 residues. V lost 4 bases to trimming and J lost 5 bases; unmatched junction nucleotides: 4. The germline V gene encodes CDR1 MNHNY and CDR2 SVGAGI (reference sequence). The specimen sequenced was memory CD8+ T cells from PBMCs. Subset specified: CD45RO+ cells pooled with CCR7-negative TemRA cells. This chain uses TRBV6-6 with TRBJ2-5; 7 nucleotides line up with TRBD2. This clonotype was obtained from a man aged 18 to 29 in good health. Some clones in this sample may be carry-over from other donors' samples. CDR3 protein: CASSWGGLETQYF. The CDR3 nucleotides read TGTGCCAGCAGTTGGGGAGGGTTGGAGACCCAGTACTTC.